These T cell receptor beta chains were read from a single sample in a study of CD8 T cells in Susac syndrome. A single record per CDR3 protein comes from TCRdb applying MiXCR to the immunoSEQ multiplex PCR reads. This sample has under 200,000 distinct CDR3 sequences; 85% to 95% occur once, and the top ten carry 0.12%. Sequenced: CD4+ T cells from PBMCs. The source is a human donor with Susac syndrome. The CDR3 runs from the conserved cysteine through the conserved F or W. A D gene is named only where the DNA matches it firmly. The size of a clone is reported for some rows only, either as once, few or many, or as a class for expanded clones.

v_gene	abundance	j_gene	d_gene	CDR3nt	CDR3aa
TRBV6-5	once	TRBJ2-5	TRBD2	TGTGCCAGCAGTTACGGCGGGGGGGACGCGACCCAGTACTTC	CASSYGGGDATQYF
TRBV7-9	-	TRBJ2-1	-	TGTGCCACTGATAAGGCTAGAGGCTACAATGAGCAGTTCTTC	CATDKARGYNEQFF
TRBV2	-	TRBJ1-2	TRBD1	TGTGCCAGCAGCCAACTAAGAGAACAGGGGTCGAATGGCTACACCTTC	CASSQLREQGSNGYTF
TRBV5-4	-	TRBJ1-1	TRBD1	TGTGCCAGCAGCCAGGACAGGGCGTTGAACACTGAAGCTTTCTTT	CASSQDRALNTEAFF
TRBV12-3/TRBV12-4	-	TRBJ2-1	-	TGTGCCAGCAACCGACTAAGGGACTTAGACAATGAGCAGTTCTTC	CASNRLRDLDNEQFF
TRBV5-7	-	TRBJ1-2	-	TGTGCCAGCAGCTTGGTAGCCGGGTCGGGCTATGGCTACACCTTC	CASSLVAGSGYGYTF
TRBV20-1	-	TRBJ2-5	-	TGCAGTGTAACCCGGCTCCAACTAAGGGAGACCCAGTACTTC	CSVTRLQLRETQYF
TRBV12-3/TRBV12-4	-	TRBJ2-5	TRBD1	TGTGCCAGCACCCGGACAGGAGAAGAGACCCAGTACTTC	CASTRTGEETQYF
TRBV2	-	TRBJ2-5	-	TGTGCCAGCAGTTGGCGGAACCAAGAGACCCAGTACTTC	CASSWRNQETQYF
TRBV6-1	-	TRBJ2-2	TRBD2	TGTGCCAGCAGTCCTCGGACTAGCGGGGGCCAAAAGACCGGGGAGCTGTTTTTT	CASSPRTSGGQKTGELFF
TRBV20-1	-	TRBJ2-1	-	TGCAGTGCTCTGTACTGGGGTTACGATGAGCAGTTCTTC	CSALYWGYDEQFF
TRBV9	-	TRBJ1-6	-	TGTGCCAGCAGCCCCCGGGGGGGTGGGGGTAATTCACCCCTCCACTTT	CASSPRGGGGNSPLHF
TRBV6-2/TRBV6-3	-	TRBJ2-3	TRBD2	TGTGCCAGCAGTCCGCAGCGGGGGGGCCCAGATACGCAGTATTTT	CASSPQRGGPDTQYF
TRBV6-6	-	TRBJ2-1	TRBD2	TGTGCCAGCAGTGGGACTACTTACAATGAGCAGTTCTTC	CASSGTTYNEQFF
TRBV5-1	-	TRBJ2-3	-	TGCGCCAGCAGCTCCGAGGGGCCGAAAGATACGCAGTATTTT	CASSSEGPKDTQYF
TRBV7-8	-	TRBJ1-2	-	TGTGCCAGCAGCTTAGAATTCGGGCAAATCTATGGCTACACCTTC	CASSLEFGQIYGYTF
TRBV2	-	TRBJ2-6	-	TGTGCCAGCACGGGGGACTCTGGGGCCAACGTCCTGACTTTC	CASTGDSGANVLTF
TRBV5-1	-	TRBJ1-1	-	TGCGCCAGCACCATCGAACCGGGAGGTTGGACTGAAGCTTTCTTT	CASTIEPGGWTEAFF
TRBV2	-	TRBJ1-2	TRBD1	TGTGCCAGCACCGAGGGGGACAGGGATGGCTACACCTTC	CASTEGDRDGYTF
TRBV29-1	-	TRBJ1-1	TRBD1	TGCAGCGTTGCGGACAGGGAGAGATACACTGAAGCTTTCTTT	CSVADRERYTEAFF
TRBV2	-	TRBJ2-3	-	TGTGCCAGCAGTCGGCGGGATACGCAGTATTTT	CASSRRDTQYF
TRBV30	-	TRBJ1-5	-	TGTGCCTGGAGTGGGGGTACCGCCCTCAATCAGCCCCAGCATTTT	CAWSGGTALNQPQHF
TRBV4-2	-	TRBJ1-2	-	TGTGCCAGCAGCCAAGAGGAGCAGGGCTATGGCTACACCTTC	CASSQEEQGYGYTF
TRBV25-1	-	TRBJ2-7	-	TGTGCCAGCAGTGACTATGCGAACTCCTACGAGCAGTACTTC	CASSDYANSYEQYF
TRBV15	-	TRBJ2-7	-	TGTGCCACCAGCACCCCCTGGCCGGCCCCCCGCTACGAGCAGTACTTC	CATSTPWPAPRYEQYF
TRBV12-3/TRBV12-4	once	TRBJ2-1	-	TGTGCCAGCAGTTTATCAAGTTTGGGCAATGAGCAGTTCTTC	CASSLSSLGNEQFF
TRBV20-1	-	TRBJ1-5	-	TGCAGTGCTAGAGAAGGGGCCGAATGGTATCAGCCCCAGCATTTT	CSAREGAEWYQPQHF
TRBV4-2	-	TRBJ2-1	TRBD2	TGTGCCAGCAGCCAAGAAGTTGTAGCGGGGGGGCACAATGAGCAGTTCTTC	CASSQEVVAGGHNEQFF
TRBV5-4	-	TRBJ2-7	TRBD1	TGTGCCAGCAGCTTGTGGGGACAGACCTACGAGCAGTACTTC	CASSLWGQTYEQYF
TRBV6-1	-	TRBJ2-2	TRBD2	TGTGCCAGCAGCCTCGTACTAGCGGGGAACACCGGGGAGCTGTTTTTT	CASSLVLAGNTGELFF